The present T cell receptor (beta chain) was sequenced within a study of T cell responses to AZD1222 COVID-19 vaccine. As concerns this clone: The antigen is not known.

Germline V gives CDR1 KGHDR, CDR2 SFDVKD. This CDR3 spans 15 amino acids. With 3 bases clipped from V and 7 bases from J, the junction kept 7 bases outside the gene matches. The data were produced by immunoSEQ multiplex PCR, yet TCRdb's version contains in-frame clones alone and is incomplete. The sample contains approximately 140,000 clones, approximately 88% of which appear only once. Study-wide findings and caveats: Spike as a whole was targeted by vaccine-associated CD4 TCRs, dominant at 160-218 and 743-854.

The material sequenced was peripheral blood, taken on day 0 of AZD1222 vaccination. The J gene is TRBJ1-5, the V gene TRBV24-1; 8 nucleotides agree with TRBD1. This TCR was sampled from an adult in good health. The CDR3 here is CATSDGGTGSQPQHF. CDR3 nucleotide sequence: TGTGCCACCAGTGATGGGGGGACAGGAAGCCAGCCCCAGCATTTT.